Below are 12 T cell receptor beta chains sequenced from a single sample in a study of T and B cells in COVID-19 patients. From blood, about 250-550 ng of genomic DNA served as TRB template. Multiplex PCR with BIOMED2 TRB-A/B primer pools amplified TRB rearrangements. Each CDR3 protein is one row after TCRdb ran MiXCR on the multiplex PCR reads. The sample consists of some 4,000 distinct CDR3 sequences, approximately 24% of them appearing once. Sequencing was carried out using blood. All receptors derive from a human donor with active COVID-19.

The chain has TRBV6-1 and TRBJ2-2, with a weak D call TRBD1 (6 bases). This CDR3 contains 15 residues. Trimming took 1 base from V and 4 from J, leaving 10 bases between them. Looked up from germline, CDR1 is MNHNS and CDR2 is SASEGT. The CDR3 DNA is TGTGCCAGCAGTGAAGGGACAGAAATCACCGGGGAGCTGTTTTTT. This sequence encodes CASSEGTEITGELFF.

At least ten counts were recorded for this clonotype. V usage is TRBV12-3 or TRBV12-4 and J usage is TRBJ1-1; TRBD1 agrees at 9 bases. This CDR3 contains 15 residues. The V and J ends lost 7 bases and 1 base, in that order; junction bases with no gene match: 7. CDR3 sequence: CASNRPGQGNTEAFF. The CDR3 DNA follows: TGTGCCAGCAACCGACCGGGACAGGGGAACACTGAAGCTTTCTTT.

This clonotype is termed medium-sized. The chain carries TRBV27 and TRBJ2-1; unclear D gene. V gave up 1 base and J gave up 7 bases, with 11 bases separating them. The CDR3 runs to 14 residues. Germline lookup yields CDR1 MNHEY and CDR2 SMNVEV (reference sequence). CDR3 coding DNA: TGTGCCAGCAGTTTATTACCCTCTAGGAATGAGCAGTTCTTC. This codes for CASSLLPSRNEQFF.

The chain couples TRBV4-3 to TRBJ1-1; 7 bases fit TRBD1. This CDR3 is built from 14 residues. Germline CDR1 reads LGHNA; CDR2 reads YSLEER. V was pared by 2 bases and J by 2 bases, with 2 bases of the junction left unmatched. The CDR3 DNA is TGCGCCAGCAGCCAAAGGGACAGCAACACTGAAGCTTTCTTT. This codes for CASSQRDSNTEAFF.

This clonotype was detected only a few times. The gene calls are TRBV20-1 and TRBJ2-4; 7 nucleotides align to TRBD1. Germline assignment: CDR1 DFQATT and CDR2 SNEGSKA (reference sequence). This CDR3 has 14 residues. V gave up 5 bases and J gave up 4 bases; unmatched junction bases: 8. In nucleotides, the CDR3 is TGCAGTGCTCCAGAGACGGGACAGAAAAACATTCAGTACTTC. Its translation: CSAPETGQKNIQYF.

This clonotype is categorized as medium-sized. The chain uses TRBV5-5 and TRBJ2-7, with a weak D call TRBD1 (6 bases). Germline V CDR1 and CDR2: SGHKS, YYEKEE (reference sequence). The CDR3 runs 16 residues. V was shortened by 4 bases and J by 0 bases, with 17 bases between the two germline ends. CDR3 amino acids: CASSLETGRYSYEQYF. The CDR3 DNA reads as TGTGCCAGCAGCCTCGAGACAGGAAGATACTCCTACGAGCAGTACTTC. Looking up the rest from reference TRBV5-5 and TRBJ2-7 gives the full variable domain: DAGVTQSPTHLIKTRGQQVTLRCSPISGHKSVSWYQQVLGQGPQFIFQYYEKEERGRGNFPDRFSARQFPNYSSELNVNALLLGDSALYLCASSLETGRYSYEQYFGPGTRLTVT.

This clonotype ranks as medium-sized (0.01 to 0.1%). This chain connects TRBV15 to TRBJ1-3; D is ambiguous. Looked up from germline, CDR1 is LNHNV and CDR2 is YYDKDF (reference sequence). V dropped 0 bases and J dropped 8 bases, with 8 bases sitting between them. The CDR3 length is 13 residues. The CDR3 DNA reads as TGTGCCACCAGCAGAGATTTTTCGGACACCATATATTTT. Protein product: CATSRDFSDTIYF.

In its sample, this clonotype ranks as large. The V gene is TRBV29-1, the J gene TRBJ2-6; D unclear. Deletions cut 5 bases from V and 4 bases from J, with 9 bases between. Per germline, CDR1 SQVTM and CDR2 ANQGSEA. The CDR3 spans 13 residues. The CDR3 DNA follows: TGCAGCGTTCTCCGATCCGGGGCCAACGTCCTGACTTTC. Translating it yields CSVLRSGANVLTF.

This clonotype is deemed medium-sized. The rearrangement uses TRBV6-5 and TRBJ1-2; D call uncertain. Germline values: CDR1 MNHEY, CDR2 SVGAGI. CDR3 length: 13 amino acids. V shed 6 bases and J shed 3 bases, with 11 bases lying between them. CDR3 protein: CASRVSLYYGYTF. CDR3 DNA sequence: TGTGCCAGCAGGGTCAGCTTATACTATGGCTACACCTTC.

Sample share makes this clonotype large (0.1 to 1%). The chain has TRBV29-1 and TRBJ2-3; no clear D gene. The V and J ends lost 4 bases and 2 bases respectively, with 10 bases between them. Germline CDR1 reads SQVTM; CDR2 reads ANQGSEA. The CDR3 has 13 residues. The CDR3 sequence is CSVVRHLTDTQYF. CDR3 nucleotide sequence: TGCAGCGTTGTACGCCATCTCACAGATACGCAGTATTTT.

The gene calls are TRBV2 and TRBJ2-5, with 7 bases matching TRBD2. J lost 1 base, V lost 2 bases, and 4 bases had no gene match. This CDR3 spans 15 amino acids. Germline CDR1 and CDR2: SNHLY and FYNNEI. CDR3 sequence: CASSEISGPQETQYF. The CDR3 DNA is TGTGCCAGCAGTGAAATTAGCGGGCCCCAAGAGACCCAGTACTTC.

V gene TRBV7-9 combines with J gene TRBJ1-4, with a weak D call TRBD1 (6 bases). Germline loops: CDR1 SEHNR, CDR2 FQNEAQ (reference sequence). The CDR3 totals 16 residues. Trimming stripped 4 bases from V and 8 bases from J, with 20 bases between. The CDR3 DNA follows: TGTGCCAGCAGCTCGCGTCTGACAGGCGGGGAAGAAAAACTGTTTTTT. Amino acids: CASSSRLTGGEEKLFF.